This section outlines one TCR beta chain sequence together with its context. What it binds is unknown. These data originate in a study of PD-1 blockade in classical Hodgkin lymphoma. Findings and limits, study-wide: Significant TCR diversity gains by C4D1 occurred in CD4+ but not CD8+ cells. Causes of the repertoire differences remain undefined, possibly disease activity or prior therapy. Patients who responded completely had about the same baseline diversity as newly diagnosed patients.

Every single patient, without exception, relapsed after autologous stem cell transplantation, and brentuximab vedotin exposure varied. Complete response, partial response or progressive disease were the best responses. Here immunoSEQ multiplex PCR was the method, and the copy in TCRdb shows in-frame clones only, minus some. The data show over 85,000 clones, with roughly 79% seen just once and approximately 15% held by the top ten. Germline V CDR1 and CDR2: MNHNS, SASEGT. V lost 5 bases, J lost 8 bases, and 8 bases stayed unmatched. The CDR3 is 14 residues long. The material was peripheral blood mononuclear cells (PBMCs), obtained before the second cycle of nivolumab. The chain carries TRBV6-1 and TRBJ1-4; 7 bases align to TRBD1. The TCR comes from a human donor with classical Hodgkin lymphoma. CDR3 sequence: CASSPGGYWEKLFF. The DNA of the CDR3 is TGTGCCAGCAGTCCAGGGGGATATTGGGAAAAACTGTTTTTT.